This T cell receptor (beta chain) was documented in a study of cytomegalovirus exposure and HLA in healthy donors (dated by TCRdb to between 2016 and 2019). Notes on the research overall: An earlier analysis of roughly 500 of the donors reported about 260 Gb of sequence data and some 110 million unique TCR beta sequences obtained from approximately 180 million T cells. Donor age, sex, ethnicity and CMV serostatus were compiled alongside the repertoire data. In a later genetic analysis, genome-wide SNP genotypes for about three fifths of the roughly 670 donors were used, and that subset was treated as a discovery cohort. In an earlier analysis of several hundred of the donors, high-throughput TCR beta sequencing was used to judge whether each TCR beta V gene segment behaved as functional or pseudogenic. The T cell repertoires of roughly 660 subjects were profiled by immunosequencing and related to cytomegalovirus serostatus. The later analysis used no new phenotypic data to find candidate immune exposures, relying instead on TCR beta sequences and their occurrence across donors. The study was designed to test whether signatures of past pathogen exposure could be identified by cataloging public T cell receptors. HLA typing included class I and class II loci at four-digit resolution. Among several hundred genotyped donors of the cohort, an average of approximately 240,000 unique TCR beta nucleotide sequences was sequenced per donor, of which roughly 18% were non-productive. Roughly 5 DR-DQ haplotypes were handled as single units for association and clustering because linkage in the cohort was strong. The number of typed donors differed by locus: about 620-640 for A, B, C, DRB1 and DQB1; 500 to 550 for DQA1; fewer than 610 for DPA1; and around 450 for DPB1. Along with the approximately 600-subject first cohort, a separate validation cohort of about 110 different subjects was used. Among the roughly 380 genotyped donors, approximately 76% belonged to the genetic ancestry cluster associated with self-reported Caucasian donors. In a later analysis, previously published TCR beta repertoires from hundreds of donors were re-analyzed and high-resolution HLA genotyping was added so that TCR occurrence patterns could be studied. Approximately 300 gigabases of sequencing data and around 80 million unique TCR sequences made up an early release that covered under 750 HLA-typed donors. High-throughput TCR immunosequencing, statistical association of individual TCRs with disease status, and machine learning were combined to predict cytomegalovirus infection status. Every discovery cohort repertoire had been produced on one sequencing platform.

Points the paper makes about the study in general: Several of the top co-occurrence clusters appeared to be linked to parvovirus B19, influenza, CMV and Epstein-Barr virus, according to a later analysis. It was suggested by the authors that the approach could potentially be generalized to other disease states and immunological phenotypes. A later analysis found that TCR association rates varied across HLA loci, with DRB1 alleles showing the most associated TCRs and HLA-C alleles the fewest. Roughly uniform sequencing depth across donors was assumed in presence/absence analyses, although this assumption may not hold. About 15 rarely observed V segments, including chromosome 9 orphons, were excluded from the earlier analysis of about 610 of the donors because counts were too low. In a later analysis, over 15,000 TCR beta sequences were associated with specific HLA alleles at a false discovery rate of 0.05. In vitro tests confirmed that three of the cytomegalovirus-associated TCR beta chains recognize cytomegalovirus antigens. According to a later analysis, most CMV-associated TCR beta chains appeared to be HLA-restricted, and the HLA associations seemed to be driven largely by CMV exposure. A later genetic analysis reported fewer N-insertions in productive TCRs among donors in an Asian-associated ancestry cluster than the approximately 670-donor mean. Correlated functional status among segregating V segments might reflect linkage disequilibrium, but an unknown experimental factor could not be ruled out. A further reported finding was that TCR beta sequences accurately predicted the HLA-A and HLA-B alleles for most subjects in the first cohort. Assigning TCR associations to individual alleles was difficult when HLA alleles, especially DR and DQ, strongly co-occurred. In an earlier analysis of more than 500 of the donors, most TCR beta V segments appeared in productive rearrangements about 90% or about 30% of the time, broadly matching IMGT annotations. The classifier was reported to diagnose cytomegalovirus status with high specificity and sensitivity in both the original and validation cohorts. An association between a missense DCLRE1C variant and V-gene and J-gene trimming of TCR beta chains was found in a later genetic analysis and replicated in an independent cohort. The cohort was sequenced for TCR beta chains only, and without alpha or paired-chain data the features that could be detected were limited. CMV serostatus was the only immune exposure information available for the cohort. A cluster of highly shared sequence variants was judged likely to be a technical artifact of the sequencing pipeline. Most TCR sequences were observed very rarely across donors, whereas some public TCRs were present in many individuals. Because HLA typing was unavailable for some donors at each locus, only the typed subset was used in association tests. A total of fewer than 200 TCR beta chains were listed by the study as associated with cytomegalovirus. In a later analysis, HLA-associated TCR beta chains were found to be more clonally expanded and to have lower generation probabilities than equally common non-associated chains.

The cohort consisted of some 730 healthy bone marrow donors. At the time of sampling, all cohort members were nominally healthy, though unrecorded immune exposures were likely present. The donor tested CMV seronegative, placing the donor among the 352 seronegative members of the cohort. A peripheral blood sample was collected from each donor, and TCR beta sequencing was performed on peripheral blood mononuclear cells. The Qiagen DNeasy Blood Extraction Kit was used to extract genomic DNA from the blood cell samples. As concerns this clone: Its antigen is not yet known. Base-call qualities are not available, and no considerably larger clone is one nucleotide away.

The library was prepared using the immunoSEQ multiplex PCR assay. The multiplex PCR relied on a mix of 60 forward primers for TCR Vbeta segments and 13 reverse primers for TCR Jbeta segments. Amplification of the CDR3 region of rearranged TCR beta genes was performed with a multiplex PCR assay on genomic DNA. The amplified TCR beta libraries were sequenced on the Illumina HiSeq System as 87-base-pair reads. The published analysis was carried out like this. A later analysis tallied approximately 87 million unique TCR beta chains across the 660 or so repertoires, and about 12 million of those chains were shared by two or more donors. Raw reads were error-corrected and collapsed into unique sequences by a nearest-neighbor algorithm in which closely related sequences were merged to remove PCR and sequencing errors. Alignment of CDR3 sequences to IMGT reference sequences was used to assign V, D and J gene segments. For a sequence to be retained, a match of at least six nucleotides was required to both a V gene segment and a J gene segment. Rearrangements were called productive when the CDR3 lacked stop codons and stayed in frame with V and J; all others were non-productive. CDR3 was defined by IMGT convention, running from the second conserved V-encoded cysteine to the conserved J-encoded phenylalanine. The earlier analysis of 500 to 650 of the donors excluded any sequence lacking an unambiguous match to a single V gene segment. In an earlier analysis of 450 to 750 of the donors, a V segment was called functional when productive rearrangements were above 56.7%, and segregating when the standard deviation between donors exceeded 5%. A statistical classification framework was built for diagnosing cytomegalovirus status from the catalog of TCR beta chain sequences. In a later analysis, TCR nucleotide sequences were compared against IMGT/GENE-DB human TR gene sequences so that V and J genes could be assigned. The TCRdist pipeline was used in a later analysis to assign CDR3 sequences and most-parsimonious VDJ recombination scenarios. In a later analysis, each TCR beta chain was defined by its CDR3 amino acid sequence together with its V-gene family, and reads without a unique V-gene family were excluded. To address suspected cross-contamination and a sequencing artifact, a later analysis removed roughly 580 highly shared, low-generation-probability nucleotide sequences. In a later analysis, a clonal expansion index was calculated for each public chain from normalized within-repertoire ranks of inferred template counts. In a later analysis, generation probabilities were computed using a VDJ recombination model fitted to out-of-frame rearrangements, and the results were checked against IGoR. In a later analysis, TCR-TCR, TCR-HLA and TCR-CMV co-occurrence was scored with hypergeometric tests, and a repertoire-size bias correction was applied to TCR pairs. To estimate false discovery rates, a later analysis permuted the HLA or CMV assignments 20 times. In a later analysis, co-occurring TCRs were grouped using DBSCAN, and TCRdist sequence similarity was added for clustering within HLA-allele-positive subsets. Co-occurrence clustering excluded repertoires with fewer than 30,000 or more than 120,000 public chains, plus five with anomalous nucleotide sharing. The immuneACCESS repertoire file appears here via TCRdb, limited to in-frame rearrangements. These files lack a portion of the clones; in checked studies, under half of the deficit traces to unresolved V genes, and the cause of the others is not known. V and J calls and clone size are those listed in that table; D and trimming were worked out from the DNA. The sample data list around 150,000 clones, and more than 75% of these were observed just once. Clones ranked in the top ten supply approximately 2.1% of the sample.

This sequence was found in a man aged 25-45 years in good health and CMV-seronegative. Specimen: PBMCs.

The CDR3 protein is CASILTGAQNEQYF. At the DNA level, the sequence is TGTGCCAGCATTTTGACAGGGGCGCAGAACGAGCAGTACTTC. The chain was built from TRBV6-1 and TRBJ2-7; the junction holds 8 bases that match TRBD1. CDR1 and CDR2, looked up from the germline V gene, are MNHNS and SASEGT. Trimming leaves V shorter by 7 bases and J shorter by 5 bases, with the junction holding 10 bases beyond the gene matches. The CDR3 covers 14 residues, taking in both the cysteine and the phenylalanine. CDR3 DNA is the only sequence kept; it has 42 bases, read in frame from the first base.